Listed below are T cell receptor beta chains from one sample, sequenced in a study of blood T cell repertoires in COVID-19. The protocol was immunoSEQ multiplex PCR, while the TCRdb copy is restricted to in-frame clones and leaves out a portion. The sample lists some 300,000 clones; more than 70% were seen once. Sequenced sample: PBMCs or T cells enriched from blood (not recorded which). These receptors all stem from a woman in her fifties or sixties in a cohort exposed to, infected with or recovered from COVID-19 (not recorded which). Both conserved end residues are part of each CDR3. D genes are given only for firm matches. Clone size, where shown, is once, few, many, or a class for clones that have expanded.

>NA|13|NA|TRBV12-3/TRBV12-4|TRBJ1-1
CASMAVMNTEAFF
TGTGCCAGCATGGCGGTAATGAACACTGAAGCTTTCTTT
>NA|16|NA|TRBV6-6|TRBJ1-6
CAAWDSSSSYNSPLHF
TGTGCGGCATGGGACTCCTCAAGCTCCTATAATTCACCCCTCCACTTT
>TRBD2|15|NA|TRBV7-3|TRBJ2-7
CASSPGGGRAYEQYF
TGTGCCAGCAGCCCCGGCGGCGGGAGGGCGTACGAGCAGTACTTC
>TRBD2|16|NA|TRBV7-2|TRBJ2-3
CASSLGSGRDTDTQYF
TGTGCCAGCAGCTTAGGCAGCGGGAGGGACACAGATACGCAGTATTTT
>TRBD1|17|NA|TRBV3-1/TRBV3-2|TRBJ2-2
CASSLYRDRGNTGELFF
TGTGCCAGCAGCCTATACCGGGACAGGGGTAACACCGGGGAGCTGTTTTTT
>TRBD1|15|NA|TRBV7-9|TRBJ1-1
CASSLGQAGDTEAFF
TGTGCCAGCAGCTTGGGACAGGCCGGGGACACTGAAGCTTTCTTT
>TRBD1|16|NA|TRBV7-9|TRBJ1-1
CASSPDKDRVTHRAFF
TGTGCCAGCAGCCCAGACAAGGACAGGGTCACACATCGAGCTTTCTTT
>NA|14|once|TRBV9|TRBJ2-1
CASSVAEHVNEQFF
TGTGCCAGCAGCGTAGCTGAACATGTCAATGAGCAGTTCTTC
>NA|14|NA|TRBV4-2|TRBJ2-7
CASSRAGGGGEQYF
TGTGCCAGCAGCCGAGCAGGGGGCGGGGGCGAGCAGTACTTC
>TRBD1|14|NA|TRBV27|TRBJ1-3
CASSPFTGAHTIYF
TGTGCCAGCAGCCCCTTCACAGGGGCGCACACCATATATTTT
>NA|15|NA|TRBV19|TRBJ2-1
CASSIDPGGGSEQFF
TGTGCCAGTAGTATAGATCCGGGGGGCGGGAGTGAGCAGTTCTTC
>NA|12|NA|TRBV6-2/TRBV6-3|TRBJ2-5
CASSYPEETQYF
TGTGCCAGCAGTTACCCCGAAGAGACCCAGTACTTC
>TRBD1|16|NA|TRBV6-2/TRBV6-3|TRBJ2-4
CASSPTGELAKNIQYF
TGTGCCAGCAGCCCGACAGGGGAACTAGCCAAAAACATTCAGTACTTC
>TRBD1|12|NA|TRBV23-1|TRBJ2-7
CASKDRGYEQYF
TGCGCCAGCAAGGACAGGGGTTACGAGCAGTACTTC
>TRBD1|16|NA|TRBV5-1|TRBJ1-5
CASSLGTTGGGQPQHF
TGCGCCAGCAGCTTGGGGACCACAGGGGGCGGTCAGCCCCAGCATTTT
>NA|14|few|TRBV11-3|TRBJ2-2
CASSLRLNTGELFF
TGTGCCAGCAGCTTGCGACTCAACACCGGGGAGCTGTTTTTT
>NA|15|NA|TRBV7-6|TRBJ2-2
CASSLGSGYTGELFF
TGTGCCAGCAGCCTGGGTTCAGGGTACACCGGGGAGCTGTTTTTT
>NA|14|NA|TRBV5-1|TRBJ1-4
CASSREGTNEKLFF
TGCGCCAGCAGCCGGGAAGGAACTAATGAAAAACTGTTTTTT
>TRBD1|14|NA|TRBV3-1/TRBV3-2|TRBJ1-2
CASSAQGGGYGYTF
TGTGCCAGCAGCGCACAAGGGGGCGGCTATGGCTACACCTTC
>NA|14|NA|TRBV9|TRBJ2-1
CASSVEEGYNEQFF
TGTGCCAGCAGCGTAGAGGAGGGGTACAATGAGCAGTTCTTC
>NA|14|NA|TRBV6-5|TRBJ2-7
CASSYSAGPYEQYF
TGTGCCAGCAGTTACTCCGCGGGTCCCTACGAGCAGTACTTC
>NA|12|NA|TRBV7-9|TRBJ2-3
CASGRYTDTQYF
TGTGCCAGCGGCCGTTACACAGATACGCAGTATTTT
>NA|13|NA|TRBV29-1|TRBJ1-5
CSVSQGFDQPQHF
TGCAGCGTGTCGCAGGGTTTCGATCAGCCCCAGCATTTT
>TRBD2|15|NA|TRBV13|TRBJ2-1
CASSPSGRASSEQFF
TGTGCCAGCAGTCCTAGCGGGAGGGCCTCCAGTGAGCAGTTCTTC
>NA|13|NA|TRBV28|TRBJ2-3
CASTSMATDTQYF
TGTGCCAGCACAAGTATGGCCACAGATACGCAGTATTTT
>TRBD1|13|NA|TRBV28|TRBJ1-5
CASTGQGNQPQHF
TGTGCCAGCACGGGACAGGGAAATCAGCCCCAGCATTTT
>NA|16|NA|TRBV6-5|TRBJ1-4
CASSYSIWPTNEKLFF
TGTGCCAGCAGTTACTCTATCTGGCCGACTAATGAAAAACTGTTTTTT
>TRBD2|17|NA|TRBV5-6|TRBJ2-2
CASSSGLAGGDTGELFF
TGTGCCAGCAGCTCTGGACTAGCGGGAGGGGACACCGGGGAGCTGTTTTTT
>NA|15|NA|TRBV24-1|TRBJ2-3
CATSDLQDHTDTQYF
TGTGCCACCAGTGATCTACAGGACCACACAGATACGCAGTATTTT
>TRBD1|16|NA|TRBV12-5|TRBJ2-3
CASGLGDRGDTDTQYF
TGTGCTAGTGGTTTGGGGGACAGGGGGGACACAGATACGCAGTATTTT
>TRBD1|13|NA|TRBV5-1|TRBJ2-3
CASRDRGTDTQYF
TGCGCCAGCAGGGACAGGGGAACAGATACGCAGTATTTT
>NA|13|NA|TRBV15|TRBJ1-4
CATSRDQYGDMFF
TGTGCCACCAGCAGAGATCAATATGGGGACATGTTTTTT
>NA|14|NA|TRBV24-1|TRBJ1-2
CATSDPRRDYGYTF
TGTGCCACCAGTGATCCGCGGAGGGACTATGGCTACACCTTC
>NA|16|NA|TRBV7-8|TRBJ2-7
CASSLGVLGSSDEQYF
TGTGCCAGCAGCTTAGGTGTTCTAGGATCCTCGGACGAGCAGTACTTC
>NA|15|NA|TRBV21-1|TRBJ2-7
CASSKSGESGYEQYF
TGTGCCAGCAGCAAATCAGGGGAGAGCGGATACGAGCAGTACTTC